A selection of T cell receptor beta chains follows, all from one sample in a study of OX40 agonist ivuxolimab in advanced cancers. Sequenced by immunoSEQ multiplex PCR; TCRdb stores in-frame clones only, minus some. Among 45,000 to 65,000 clones listed, about 90% were seen once. The input for sequencing was CD4+ or CD8+ T cells sorted from blood, taken in a trial of the OX40 agonist ivuxolimab. The source is an adult with an advanced solid tumor such as melanoma, head and neck, liver or kidney cancer. Each CDR3 is given with its conserved first and last residue. Fields, in order: D gene, J gene, clone size, V gene, CDR3 DNA, CDR3 protein. A D gene is named only where the DNA matches it firmly. Clone size, where shown, is once, few, many, or a class for clones that have expanded.

>TRBD2|TRBJ2-1|-|TRBV10-1
TGCGCCAGCAGTGAGGGGACTAGCGGGGATGAGCAGTTCTTC
CASSEGTSGDEQFF
>-|TRBJ1-2|-|TRBV2
TGTGCCAGCAGTGAAGTATCGCAGAACTATGGCTACACCTTC
CASSEVSQNYGYTF
>TRBD1|TRBJ2-7|-|TRBV11-2
TGTGCCAGCAGCTTCCAGGGGACAGGGAGCTACGAGCAGTACTTC
CASSFQGTGSYEQYF
>-|TRBJ1-2|-|TRBV7-8
TGTGCCAGCAGCTTAGGGGCAGGCAGGGACTATGGCTACACCTTC
CASSLGAGRDYGYTF
>-|TRBJ2-5|-|TRBV7-9
TGTGCCAGCAGCCTAGCTTGGGAGACCCAGTACTTC
CASSLAWETQYF
>-|TRBJ1-6|once|TRBV19
TGTGCCAGTAGTTTCTCCTCAGGGAGCTCCTATAATTCACCCCTCCACTTT
CASSFSSGSSYNSPLHF
>TRBD2|TRBJ2-1|-|TRBV28
TGTGCCAGCAGTGTTTCCAGCGGGGTCTACAATGAGCAGTTCTTC
CASSVSSGVYNEQFF
>-|TRBJ1-2|-|TRBV5-1
TGCGCCAGCAGCGAGGACAGTTCATATGGCTACACCTTC
CASSEDSSYGYTF
>TRBD2|TRBJ2-1|-|TRBV5-1
TGCGCCAGCAGCTTGCAGGCGGGAGGCCTCTACAATGAGCAGTTCTTC
CASSLQAGGLYNEQFF
>TRBD1|TRBJ1-1|-|TRBV5-6
TGTGCCAGCAGCCCGGGACAGTATGCCACTGAAGCTTTCTTT
CASSPGQYATEAFF
>-|TRBJ2-1|-|TRBV5-4
TGTGCTAGCAGCTTAATGGGGACGGAACCAAATGAGCAGTTCTTC
CASSLMGTEPNEQFF
>TRBD1|TRBJ2-7|-|TRBV9
TGTGCCAGCAGCATAGACAGGGACGACGAGCAGTACTTC
CASSIDRDDEQYF
>TRBD1|TRBJ2-7|-|TRBV5-5
TGTGCCAGCAGCCCCTCGGGACAGAGTTACGAGCAGTACTTC
CASSPSGQSYEQYF
>-|TRBJ2-3|-|TRBV4-3
TGCGCCAGCAGCCAAGGGGGGAGCGCGGATACGCAGTATTTT
CASSQGGSADTQYF
>-|TRBJ2-3|-|TRBV15
TGTGCCACCAGCAGAGACCGGGGGCGGCGAACAGATACGCAGTATTTT
CATSRDRGRRTDTQYF
>-|TRBJ1-5|-|TRBV28
TGTGCCAGCAGTCCCACAGGAAATAGCAATCAGCCCCAGCATTTT
CASSPTGNSNQPQHF
>TRBD1|TRBJ2-7|-|TRBV12-5
TGTGCTAGTGGTTTGTCGACGGCAGGGGGCCGCTACGAGCAGTACTTC
CASGLSTAGGRYEQYF
>-|TRBJ1-2|once|TRBV5-1
TGCGCCAGCAGCTTGGAGGGGACAAGCTATGGCTACACCTTC
CASSLEGTSYGYTF
>-|TRBJ2-2|-|TRBV5-4
TGTGCCAGCAGCCCTGATCTCAGGGTGAGCACCGGGGAGCTGTTTTTT
CASSPDLRVSTGELFF
>-|TRBJ1-1|-|TRBV13
TGTGCCAGCAGCCTCGAGGGGTTCGACACTGAAGCTTTCTTT
CASSLEGFDTEAFF
>-|TRBJ2-7|-|TRBV7-8
TGTGCCAGCAGCTTAGAGGGGACTGGTGAGCAGTACTTC
CASSLEGTGEQYF
>TRBD1|TRBJ1-6|-|TRBV6-6
TGTGCCAGCAGTTACGGACAGGGATTTTCACCCCTCCACTTT
CASSYGQGFSPLHF
>-|TRBJ2-7|-|TRBV4-3
TGCGCCAGCAGTCGGGGAAGTGGCAGATACGAGCAGTACTTC
CASSRGSGRYEQYF
>-|TRBJ2-2|-|TRBV18
TGTGCCAGCTCACCCAAACAGGGAAGTACCGGGGAGCTGTTTTTT
CASSPKQGSTGELFF
>-|TRBJ1-2|-|TRBV25-1
TGTGCCAGCAGCCATAGTATTGGGGAGGTTGGCTACACCTTC
CASSHSIGEVGYTF
>TRBD1|TRBJ2-2|-|TRBV11-3
TGTGCCAGCAGCGAAGGGGGCGTGGAGCTGTTTTTT
CASSEGGVELFF
>-|TRBJ2-7|-|TRBV11-2
TGTGCCAGCAGCTTAGCTGGAGTGGCGGGCCCTTACGAGCAGTACTTC
CASSLAGVAGPYEQYF
>-|TRBJ1-1|-|TRBV11-2
TGTGCCAGCAGCTTAGATCTGGGAGGGGGAGGGGGTGAAGCTTTCTTT
CASSLDLGGGGGEAFF
>TRBD2|TRBJ2-1|-|TRBV6-6
TGTGCCACCCTGGGACGGGAGGTCACGCAGTTCTTC
CATLGREVTQFF
>-|TRBJ2-1|-|TRBV11-2
TGTGCCAGCAGCTTGGCGTGGGGACAAGGGAATCTCAATGAGCAGTTCTTC
CASSLAWGQGNLNEQFF
>-|TRBJ2-5|-|TRBV27
TGTGCCAGCAGTTTATATCGGACAAAAGGGACCCAGTACTTC
CASSLYRTKGTQYF
>-|TRBJ2-3|-|TRBV7-6
TGTGCCAGCAGCTTTCCCAACAGGGAATCAGATACGCAGTATTTT
CASSFPNRESDTQYF
>-|TRBJ2-6|-|TRBV7-9
TGTGCCAGCAGCCGCAGCTTCTCTGGGGCCAACGTCCTGACTTTC
CASSRSFSGANVLTF
>-|TRBJ2-2|-|TRBV6-5
TGTGCCAGCAGTTCAGTAATAGCGAACACCGGGGAGCTGTTTTTT
CASSSVIANTGELFF
>TRBD1|TRBJ1-2|few|TRBV5-1
TGCGCCAGCGGGCGGGAACCGGGACAGGGTAAAAACACCTTC
CASGREPGQGKNTF
>-|TRBJ2-7|-|TRBV9
TGTGCCAGCAGCGTAGGCGGAGACTACGAGCAGTACTTC
CASSVGGDYEQYF
>-|TRBJ2-7|-|TRBV4-3
TGCGCCAGCAGCCAAGGGGGGTACGAGCAGTACTTC
CASSQGGYEQYF
>-|TRBJ2-7|-|TRBV5-5
TGTGCCAGCAGCCCCACGGGCGACATAGTGTCCTACGAGCAGTACTTC
CASSPTGDIVSYEQYF
>-|TRBJ1-1|-|TRBV18
TGTGCCAGCTCACCACAAAGGCCCAGGGGTGGCGCGAACACTGAAGCTTTCTTT
CASSPQRPRGGANTEAFF
>-|TRBJ2-1|-|TRBV6-5
TGTGCCAGCAGACCCGACCGTAGCTCCTACAATGAGCAGTTCTTC
CASRPDRSSYNEQFF
>TRBD1|TRBJ2-2|-|TRBV30
TGTGCCTGGACCCGACGAGGCAGGGGGTTTCCCGGGGAGCTGTTTTTT
CAWTRRGRGFPGELFF
>-|TRBJ1-1|-|TRBV7-2
TGTGCCAGCAGCTTAGACCCGGGTCGAGGGACGGCAGCTTTCTTT
CASSLDPGRGTAAFF